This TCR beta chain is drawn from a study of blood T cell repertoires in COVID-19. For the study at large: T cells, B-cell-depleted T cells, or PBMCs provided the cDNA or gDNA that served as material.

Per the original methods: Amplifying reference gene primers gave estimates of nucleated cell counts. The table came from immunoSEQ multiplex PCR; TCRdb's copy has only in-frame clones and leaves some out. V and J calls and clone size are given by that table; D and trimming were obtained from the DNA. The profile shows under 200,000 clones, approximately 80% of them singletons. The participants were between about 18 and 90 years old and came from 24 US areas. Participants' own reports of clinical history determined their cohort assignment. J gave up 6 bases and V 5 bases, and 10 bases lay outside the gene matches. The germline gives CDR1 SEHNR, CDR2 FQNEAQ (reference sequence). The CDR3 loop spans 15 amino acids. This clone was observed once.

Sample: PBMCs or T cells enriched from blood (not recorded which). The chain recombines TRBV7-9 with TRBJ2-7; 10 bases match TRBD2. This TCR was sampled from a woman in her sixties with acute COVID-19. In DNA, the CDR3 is TGTGCCAGCAGCCTCGCATTAGCGGGGGGCTTCGAGCAGTACTTC. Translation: CASSLALAGGFEQYF.